The 21 T cell receptor beta chains listed next were all sequenced from one sample in a study of T-cell reconstitution after alpha-beta-depleted transplantation in children. The authors prepared the TCRbeta library with unique molecular identifiers. TCRdb analysed the PCR reads with MiXCR anew, one entry per CDR3 protein. This sample has 500,000 to 600,000 distinct CDR3 sequences; about 18% occur once, and the top ten carry 3% to 3.5%. The sequenced sample was PBMCs from the stem cell graft donor, obtained from the stem cell graft. Source of these receptors: a human donor who donated a stem cell graft to a child with acute lymphoblastic leukemia.

The chain is built from TRBV2 and TRBJ2-3, with 11 bases that match TRBD2. This CDR3 comprises 15 residues. Germline V gene data show CDR1 as SNHLY and CDR2 as FYNNEI. Germline trimming cut 4 bases from V and 6 bases from J; bases unmatched to any gene: 6. Written as DNA, the CDR3 is TGTGCCAGCAGTGGAGGGACTAGCGGTGCGGATACGCAGTATTTT. Translating it yields CASSGGTSGADTQYF.

The V gene is TRBV5-1, the J gene TRBJ1-2; D uncertain. The CDR3 runs to 13 residues. Germline loops: CDR1 SGHRS, CDR2 YFSETQ. The V and J ends lost 0 bases and 4 bases respectively, with 7 bases between them. As DNA, the CDR3 is TGCGCCAGCAGCTTGGAGGAGGCCTATGGCTACACCTTC. It translates to CASSLEEAYGYTF.

Only a few counts were recorded for this clonotype. V usage is TRBV7-6 and J usage is TRBJ2-3, with D perhaps matching TRBD2 (5 bases). The V end was cut by 2 bases, the J end by 1 base, with 7 bases between. CDR1 SGHVS and CDR2 FNYEAQ come from the germline V gene. The CDR3 length is 14 residues. The CDR3 DNA sequence: TGTGCCAGCAGCTTATTCGGGGGCACAGATACGCAGTATTTT. It specifies CASSLFGGTDTQYF.

The chain carries TRBV27 and TRBJ2-1; 9 bases map to TRBD1. Germline V CDR1 and CDR2: MNHEY, SMNVEV (reference sequence). V gave up 3 bases and J gave up 7 bases; unmatched junction bases: 10. The CDR3 spans 16 residues. This CDR3 is CASSLGPGTGQNEQFF. DNA for the CDR3: TGTGCCAGCAGTTTGGGCCCGGGGACAGGGCAAAATGAGCAGTTCTTC.

This clonotype has more than one count but fewer than ten. The V gene is TRBV10-2, the J gene TRBJ2-5; D possibly corresponds to TRBD1 (6 bases). Trimming left V 8 bases short and J 7 bases short, with 20 bases between. Germline assignment: CDR1 WSHSY and CDR2 SAAADI. This CDR3 has 14 residues. CDR3 region: CASGNQGIDVTQYF. In nucleotides, the CDR3 is TGCGCCAGCGGGAACCAGGGGATAGATGTGACCCAGTACTTC.

The chain combines TRBV4-1 with TRBJ2-3; weak D call: TRBD2 (6 bases). The V gene's germline CDR1 is MGHRA and CDR2 YSYEKL. This CDR3 contains 15 residues. Trimming pared 3 bases from V and 0 bases from J, leaving 10 bases between. CDR3 amino acids: CASSQISGSTDTQYF. The CDR3 DNA reads as TGCGCCAGCAGCCAGATAAGCGGGAGCACAGATACGCAGTATTTT.

This chain connects TRBV4-1 to TRBJ2-3; tentative D call: TRBD2 (6 bases). Trimming took 3 bases from V and 0 from J, leaving 13 bases between them. This CDR3 has 16 amino acids. The germline CDR1 and CDR2 sequences are MGHRA and YSYEKL. CDR3 bases: TGCGCCAGCAGCCACAGGTGGCGGGGAAGCACAGATACGCAGTATTTT. Amino acid sequence: CASSHRWRGSTDTQYF.

The V call is TRBV30, the J call TRBJ1-5; D is unclear. CDR1 is GTSNPN and CDR2 is SVGIG in the germline V gene (reference sequence). The CDR3 is made up of 14 amino acids. Trimming shortened V by 2 bases and J by 0 bases, and 8 bases separated the two germline ends. The CDR3 here is CAWSLTLSNQPQHF. The CDR3 DNA reads TGTGCCTGGAGTTTGACGCTTAGCAATCAGCCCCAGCATTTT.

The chain is built from TRBV11-1 and TRBJ2-3, with 12 bases lining up with TRBD2. There are 19 residues in the CDR3. From germline, CDR1 is SGHAT and CDR2 FQDESV (reference sequence). J gave up 6 bases and V 7 bases, and 20 bases lay outside the gene matches. The CDR3 region has the DNA TGTGCCAGCACCCCACCGGCTAGCGGGAGGGCCAGGAAAGGGGATACGCAGTATTTT. This codes for CASTPPASGRARKGDTQYF. Filled out from reference TRBV11-1 and TRBJ2-3, the complete variable domain reads EAEVAQSPRYKITEKSQAVAFWCDPISGHATLYWYRQILGQGPELLVQFQDESVVDDSQLPKDRFSAERLKGVDSTLKIQPAELGDSAMYLCASTPPASGRARKGDTQYFGPGTRLTVL.

For the CDR3, the DNA is TGCAGTGCTGACAGGGCACTCTACGAGCAGTACTTC. Translating gives CSADRALYEQYF. The chain employs TRBV20-1 and TRBJ2-7; TRBD1 matches 7 bases. This CDR3 is 12 amino acids long. Germline lookup yields CDR1 DFQATT and CDR2 SNEGSKA (reference sequence). Trimming took 5 bases from V and 3 from J; bases not matched to a gene: 4.

This clonotype was seen more than once but under ten times. The V gene is TRBV29-1, the J gene TRBJ2-1; tentatively, D is TRBD2 (5 bases). V was trimmed by 4 bases and J by 4 bases, leaving 5 bases between them. This CDR3 is 11 amino acids long. From germline, CDR1 is SQVTM and CDR2 ANQGSEA. Here the CDR3 DNA reads TGCAGCGTTGGGACTTACAATGAGCAGTTCTTC. Amino acid sequence: CSVGTYNEQFF.

The table lists this clonotype with a few counts. The chain recombines TRBV7-9 with TRBJ2-4, with 8 bases lining up with TRBD1. This CDR3 has 15 amino acids. V shed 2 bases and J 4 bases; nucleotides not matched to a gene: 4. The germline V gene encodes CDR1 SEHNR and CDR2 FQNEAQ (reference sequence). Written as DNA, the CDR3 is TGTGCCAGCAGCTTACAGGGGGCGGGAAAAAACATTCAGTACTTC. Amino acids: CASSLQGAGKNIQYF.

This clonotype has just a few counts. The J gene is TRBJ1-1, the V gene TRBV6-5, with D maybe TRBD1 (5 bases). From germline, CDR1 is MNHEY and CDR2 SVGAGI. Trimming removed 0 bases at V and 1 base at J, with 12 bases between. This CDR3 comprises 16 residues. The CDR3 sequence: CASSYSTGRGNTEAFF. CDR3 coding DNA: TGTGCCAGCAGTTACTCAACGGGAAGGGGGAACACTGAAGCTTTCTTT.

This clonotype came up a few times. The genes are TRBV12-2 and TRBJ2-7; TRBD1 is the table's D call and was not checked against the DNA. TRBV12-2 is assigned pseudogene status. The CDR3 extends over 15 amino acids. DNA of the CDR3: TGTGCAAGTCGCTTAGATTCTCAGGGGGGCTACGAGCAGTACTTC. Translated, it gives CASRLDSQGGYEQYF.

This clonotype came up a few times. This rearrangement joins TRBV13 to TRBJ2-2; D is perhaps TRBD1 or TRBD2 (5 bases each). Germline loops: CDR1 PRHDT, CDR2 FYEKMQ (reference sequence). Trimming removed 1 base from V and 5 bases from J, with 14 bases in between. The CDR3 loop spans 16 amino acids. CDR3 protein: CASSLDGGPLTGELFF. The CDR3 DNA sequence: TGTGCCAGCAGCTTAGATGGGGGACCTCTTACCGGGGAGCTGTTTTTT.

The V gene is TRBV12-3 or TRBV12-4, the J gene TRBJ2-5, with TRBD2 as a possible D gene (6 bases). V was trimmed by 5 bases and J by 5 bases, leaving 15 bases between them. The length of the CDR3 is 14 residues. The CDR3 spells CASSRDWGWETQYF. The CDR3 DNA reads TGTGCCAGCAGTCGGGACTGGGGATGGGAGACCCAGTACTTC.

This clonotype was seen more than once but under ten times. Written as DNA, the CDR3 is TGTGCCAGCAGCTCACCGACTAGCGGGACGATGAACACCGGGGAGCTGTTTTTT. Amino acid sequence: CASSSPTSGTMNTGELFF. The J gene is TRBJ2-2, the V gene TRBV12-3 or TRBV12-4, with 11 bases fitting TRBD2. Germline trimming cut 6 bases from V and 1 base from J; bases unmatched to any gene: 10. CDR3 length equals 18 residues.

This clonotype was seen a handful of times. The junction departs from the called germline gene at one end, perhaps through a read error. The J gene is TRBJ2-5, the V gene TRBV6-1; 10 nucleotides match TRBD1. The length of the CDR3 is 15 residues. The germline V gene has CDR1 MNHNS and CDR2 SASEGT. The CDR3 nucleotides are TGTGCCAGCAGTCCTACTGACAGGGGGCAAGGGACCCAGTACTTC. Its translation: CASSPTDRGQGTQYF.

The rearrangement links TRBV12-3 or TRBV12-4 to TRBJ1-1, with D unresolved. Trimming removed 10 bases at V and 4 bases at J, with 16 bases between. CDR3 length: 13 amino acids. Here the CDR3 reads CATKDGYSTEAFF. The CDR3, as DNA: TGTGCCACCAAGGACGGCTATAGCACTGAAGCTTTCTTT.

The CDR3 DNA sequence: TGCGCCAGCAGCTTCGAGATAGTCACTGAAGCTTTCTTT. Translation gives CASSFEIVTEAFF. The chain employs TRBV5-1 and TRBJ1-1, with D hard to call. V shed 2 bases and J shed 4 bases, with 9 bases lying between them. The CDR3 consists of 13 residues. Per germline, CDR1 SGHRS and CDR2 YFSETQ.

This clonotype was found many times. The CDR3 coding sequence is TGCGCCAGCAGCTTGGTAGCGGGAGCCTACAATGAGCAGTTCTTC. It encodes CASSLVAGAYNEQFF. This chain connects TRBV5-1 to TRBJ2-1; the match to TRBD2 covers 9 bases. With V trimmed by 0 bases and J by 2 bases, 0 bases remained unmatched. This CDR3 is built from 15 residues. CDR1 is SGHRS, CDR2 YFSETQ, per germline. Together with reference TRBV5-1 and TRBJ2-1, the CDR3 gives the full variable domain: KAGVTQTPRYLIKTRGQQVTLSCSPISGHRSVSWYQQTPGQGLQFLFEYFSETQRNKGNFPGRFSGRQFSNSRSEMNVSTLELGDSALYLCASSLVAGAYNEQFFGPGTRLTVL.